This T cell receptor beta chain was observed in a study of control samples from healthy donors and cancer patients. The CDR3 covers 16 residues. Germline V gene lookup returns CDR1 LGHNT and CDR2 FRNRAP. Trimming cost V 6 bases and J 1 base; bases outside gene matches: 9. TCRdb's copy holds only in-frame clones and misses some; the assay was immunoSEQ multiplex PCR. The sample holds 90,000 to 100,000 clones, 75% to 85% seen once. Sequencing input: blood. J is TRBJ1-2 and V is TRBV12-5, with 9 bases fitting TRBD1. This TCR was recovered from a woman in her twenties or thirties in good health. This chain's CDR3 is CASGYLDRGDNYGYTF. The CDR3 nucleotides read TGTGCTAGTGGATATCTTGACAGGGGGGATAACTATGGCTACACCTTC.